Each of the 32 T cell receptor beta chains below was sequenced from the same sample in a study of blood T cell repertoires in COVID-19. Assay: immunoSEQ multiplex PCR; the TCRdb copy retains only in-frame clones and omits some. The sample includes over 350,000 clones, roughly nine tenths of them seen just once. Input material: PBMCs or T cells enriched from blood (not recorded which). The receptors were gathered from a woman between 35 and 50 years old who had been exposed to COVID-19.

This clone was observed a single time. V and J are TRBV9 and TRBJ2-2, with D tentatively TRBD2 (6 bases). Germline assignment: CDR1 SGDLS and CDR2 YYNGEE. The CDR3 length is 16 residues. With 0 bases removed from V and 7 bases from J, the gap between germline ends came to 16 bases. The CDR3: CASSVELARVGGELFF. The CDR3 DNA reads TGTGCCAGCAGCGTAGAACTAGCACGAGTAGGCGGGGAGCTGTTTTTT.

The CDR3 DNA follows: TGCGCCAGCAGCTGGACCGGGACCAAGGGGGACACCATATATTTT. Amino acids: CASSWTGTKGDTIYF. V is TRBV5-1 and J is TRBJ1-3; perhaps TRBD1 as D (6 bases). The CDR3 consists of 15 residues. The V and J ends lost 3 bases and 8 bases respectively, with 18 bases between them. Germline V lookup: CDR1 SGHRS, CDR2 YFSETQ.

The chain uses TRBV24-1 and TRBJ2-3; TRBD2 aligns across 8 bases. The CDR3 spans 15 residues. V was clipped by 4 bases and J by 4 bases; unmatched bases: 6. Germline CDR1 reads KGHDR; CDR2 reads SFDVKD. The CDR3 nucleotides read TGTGCCACCAGTGAAGACGGGAGGGCAGCAGATACGCAGTATTTT. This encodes CATSEDGRAADTQYF.

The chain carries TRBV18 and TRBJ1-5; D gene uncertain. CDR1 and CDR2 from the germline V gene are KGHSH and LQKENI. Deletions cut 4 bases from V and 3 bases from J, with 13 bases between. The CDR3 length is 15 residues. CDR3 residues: CASSRYGRDNQPQHF. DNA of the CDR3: TGTGCCAGCTCACGTTATGGGAGAGACAATCAGCCCCAGCATTTT.

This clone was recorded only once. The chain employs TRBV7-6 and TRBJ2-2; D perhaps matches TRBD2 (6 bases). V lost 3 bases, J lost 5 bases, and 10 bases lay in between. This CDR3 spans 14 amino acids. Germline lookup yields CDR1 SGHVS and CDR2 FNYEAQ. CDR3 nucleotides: TGTGCCAGCAGCTTCAGCGGGCAGACCGGGGAGCTGTTTTTT. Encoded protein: CASSFSGQTGELFF. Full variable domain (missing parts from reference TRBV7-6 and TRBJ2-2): GAGVSQSPRYKVTKRGQDVALRCDPISGHVSLYWYRQALGQGPEFLTYFNYEAQQDKSGLPNDRFSAERPEGSISTLTIQRTEQRDSAMYRCASSFSGQTGELFFGEGSRLTVL.

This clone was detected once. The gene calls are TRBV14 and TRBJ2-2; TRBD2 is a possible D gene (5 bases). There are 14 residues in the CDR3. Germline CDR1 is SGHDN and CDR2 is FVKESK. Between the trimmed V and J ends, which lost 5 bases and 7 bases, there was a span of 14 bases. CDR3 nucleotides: TGTGCCAGCAGCGGCCTAGCCTACGGCGGGGAGCTGTTTTTT. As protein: CASSGLAYGGELFF.

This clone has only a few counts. Here the CDR3 reads CASSRGIRTGELFF. The CDR3 bases are TGTGCCAGTAGCAGGGGGATTAGAACCGGGGAGCTGTTTTTT. The V and J genes are TRBV19 and TRBJ2-2; 7 nucleotides match TRBD1. The germline V gene has CDR1 LNHDA and CDR2 SQIVND (reference sequence). Unmatched junction bases numbered 6, after V lost 6 bases and J lost 5 bases. This CDR3 contains 14 residues. Full variable domain (outside the CDR3, taken from reference TRBV19 and TRBJ2-2): DGGITQSPKYLFRKEGQNVTLSCEQNLNHDAMYWYRQDPGQGLRLIYYSQIVNDFQKGDIAEGYSVSREKKESFPLTVTSAQKNPTAFYLCASSRGIRTGELFFGEGSRLTVL.

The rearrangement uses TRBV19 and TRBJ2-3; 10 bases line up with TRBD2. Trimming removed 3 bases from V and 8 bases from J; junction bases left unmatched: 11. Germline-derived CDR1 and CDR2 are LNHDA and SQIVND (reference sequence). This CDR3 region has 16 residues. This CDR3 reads CASSIMLAGAPGTQYF. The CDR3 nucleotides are TGTGCCAGTAGTATTATGCTAGCGGGGGCCCCGGGTACGCAGTATTTT.

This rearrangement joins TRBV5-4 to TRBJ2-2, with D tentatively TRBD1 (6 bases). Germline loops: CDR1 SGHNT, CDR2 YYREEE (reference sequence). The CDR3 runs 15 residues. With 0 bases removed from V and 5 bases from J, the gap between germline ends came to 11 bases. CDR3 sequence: CASSLGQGFTGELFF. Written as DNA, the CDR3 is TGTGCCAGCAGCTTGGGGCAGGGGTTTACCGGGGAGCTGTTTTTT.

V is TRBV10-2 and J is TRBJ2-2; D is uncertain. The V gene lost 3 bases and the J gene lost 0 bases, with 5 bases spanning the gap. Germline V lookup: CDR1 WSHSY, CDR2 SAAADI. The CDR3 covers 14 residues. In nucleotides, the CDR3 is TGCGCCAGCAGTGACAGTGCGAACACCGGGGAGCTGTTTTTT. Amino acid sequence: CASSDSANTGELFF.

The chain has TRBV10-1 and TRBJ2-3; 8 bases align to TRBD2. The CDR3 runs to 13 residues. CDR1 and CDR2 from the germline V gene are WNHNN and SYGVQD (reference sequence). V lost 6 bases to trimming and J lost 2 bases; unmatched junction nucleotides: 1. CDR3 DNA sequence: TGCGCCAGCAGCGGGGGGGTCACAGATACGCAGTATTTT. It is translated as CASSGGVTDTQYF.

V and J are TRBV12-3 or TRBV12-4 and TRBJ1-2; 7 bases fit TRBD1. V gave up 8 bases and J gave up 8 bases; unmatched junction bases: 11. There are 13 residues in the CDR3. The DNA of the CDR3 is TGTGCCAGCGCCGACGACAGGGAGAAAGGCTACACCTTC. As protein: CASADDREKGYTF.

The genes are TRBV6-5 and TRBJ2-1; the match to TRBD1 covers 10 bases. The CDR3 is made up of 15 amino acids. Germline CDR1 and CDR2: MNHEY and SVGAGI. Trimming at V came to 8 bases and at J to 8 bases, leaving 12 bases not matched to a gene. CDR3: CASGGQGWDIDEQFF. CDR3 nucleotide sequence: TGTGCCAGCGGGGGACAGGGGTGGGATATCGATGAGCAGTTCTTC.

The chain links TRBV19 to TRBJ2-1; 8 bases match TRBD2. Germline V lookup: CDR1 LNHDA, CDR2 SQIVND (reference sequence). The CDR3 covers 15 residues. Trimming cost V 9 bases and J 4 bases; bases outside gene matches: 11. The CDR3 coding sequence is TGTGCCAGCGGCCCTAGGGGACTAGATTACAATGAGCAGTTCTTC. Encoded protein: CASGPRGLDYNEQFF.

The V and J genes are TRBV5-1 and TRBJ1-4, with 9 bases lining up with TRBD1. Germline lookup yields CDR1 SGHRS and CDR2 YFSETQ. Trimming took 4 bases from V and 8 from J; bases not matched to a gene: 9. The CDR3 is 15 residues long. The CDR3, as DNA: TGCGCCAGCAGCCGGGCGGGGACAGGGTTGGAAAAACTGTTTTTT. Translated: CASSRAGTGLEKLFF. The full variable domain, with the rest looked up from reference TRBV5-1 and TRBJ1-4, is KAGVTQTPRYLIKTRGQQVTLSCSPISGHRSVSWYQQTPGQGLQFLFEYFSETQRNKGNFPGRFSGRQFSNSRSEMNVSTLELGDSALYLCASSRAGTGLEKLFFGSGTQLSVL.

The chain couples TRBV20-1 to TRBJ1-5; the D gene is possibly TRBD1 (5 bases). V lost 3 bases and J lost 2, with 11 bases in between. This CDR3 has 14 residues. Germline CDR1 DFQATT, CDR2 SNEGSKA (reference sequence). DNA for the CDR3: TGCAGTGCTAGTCTGTCGGGGGGCAATCAGCCCCAGCATTTT. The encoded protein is CSASLSGGNQPQHF.

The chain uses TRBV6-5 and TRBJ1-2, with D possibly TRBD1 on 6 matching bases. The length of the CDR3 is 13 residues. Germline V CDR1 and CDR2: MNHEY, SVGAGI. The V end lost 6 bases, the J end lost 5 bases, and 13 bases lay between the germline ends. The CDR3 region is CASRRTEIYGYTF. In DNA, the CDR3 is TGTGCCAGCAGACGGACAGAAATATATGGCTACACCTTC.

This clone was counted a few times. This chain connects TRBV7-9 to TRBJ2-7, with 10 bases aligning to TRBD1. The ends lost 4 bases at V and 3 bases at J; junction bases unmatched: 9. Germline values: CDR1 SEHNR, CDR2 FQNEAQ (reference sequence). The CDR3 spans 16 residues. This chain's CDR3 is CASSSTGTGVIYEQYF. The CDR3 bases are TGTGCCAGCAGCTCGACCGGGACAGGGGTTATCTACGAGCAGTACTTC. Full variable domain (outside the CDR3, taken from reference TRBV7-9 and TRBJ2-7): DTGVSQNPRHKITKRGQNVTFRCDPISEHNRLYWYRQTLGQGPEFLTYFQNEAQLEKSRLLSDRFSAERPKGSFSTLEIQRTEQGDSAMYLCASSSTGTGVIYEQYFGPGTRLTVT.

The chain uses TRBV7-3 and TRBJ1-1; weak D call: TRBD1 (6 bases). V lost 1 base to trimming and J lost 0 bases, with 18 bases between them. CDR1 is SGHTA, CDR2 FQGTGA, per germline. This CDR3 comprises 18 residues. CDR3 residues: CASSLNRGQKSMNTEAFF. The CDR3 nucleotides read TGTGCCAGCAGCTTAAACCGCGGACAGAAGAGCATGAACACTGAAGCTTTCTTT.

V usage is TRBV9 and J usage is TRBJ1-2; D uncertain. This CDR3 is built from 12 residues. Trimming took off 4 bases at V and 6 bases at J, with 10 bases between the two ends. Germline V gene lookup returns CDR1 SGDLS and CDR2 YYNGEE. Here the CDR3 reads CASSPVGDGYTF. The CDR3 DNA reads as TGTGCCAGCAGCCCGGTCGGGGATGGCTACACCTTC.

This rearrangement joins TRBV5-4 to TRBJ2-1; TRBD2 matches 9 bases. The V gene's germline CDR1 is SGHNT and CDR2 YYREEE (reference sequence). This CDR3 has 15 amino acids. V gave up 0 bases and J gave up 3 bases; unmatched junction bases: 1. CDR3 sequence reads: CASSLGSGGYNEQFF. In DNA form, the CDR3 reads TGTGCCAGCAGCTTGGGTAGCGGGGGCTACAATGAGCAGTTCTTC.

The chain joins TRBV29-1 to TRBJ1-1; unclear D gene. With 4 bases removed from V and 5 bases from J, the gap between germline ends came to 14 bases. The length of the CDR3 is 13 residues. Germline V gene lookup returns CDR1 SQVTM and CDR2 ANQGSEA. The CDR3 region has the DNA TGCAGCGTTGCCGATCCGGGGTCGACTGAAGCTTTCTTT. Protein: CSVADPGSTEAFF. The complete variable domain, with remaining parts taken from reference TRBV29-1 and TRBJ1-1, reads SAVISQKPSRDICQRGTSLTIQCQVDSQVTMMFWYRQQPGQSLTLIATANQGSEATYESGFVIDKFPISRPNLTFSTLTVSNMSPEDSSIYLCSVADPGSTEAFFGQGTRLTVV.

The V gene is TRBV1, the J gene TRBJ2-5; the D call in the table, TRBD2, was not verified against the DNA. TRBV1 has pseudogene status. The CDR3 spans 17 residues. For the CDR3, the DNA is TGCACCAGCAGCCAAGACCCCCGTTCGGGGGGGACAGAGACCCAGTACTTC. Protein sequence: CTSSQDPRSGGTETQYF.

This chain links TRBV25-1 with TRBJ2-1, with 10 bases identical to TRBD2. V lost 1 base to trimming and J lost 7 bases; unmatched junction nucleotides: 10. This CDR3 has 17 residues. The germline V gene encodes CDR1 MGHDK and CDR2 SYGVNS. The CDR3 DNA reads TGTGCCAGCAGTGAATTAAGTTCTAGCGGGAGTAATAATGAGCAGTTCTTC. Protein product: CASSELSSSGSNNEQFF.

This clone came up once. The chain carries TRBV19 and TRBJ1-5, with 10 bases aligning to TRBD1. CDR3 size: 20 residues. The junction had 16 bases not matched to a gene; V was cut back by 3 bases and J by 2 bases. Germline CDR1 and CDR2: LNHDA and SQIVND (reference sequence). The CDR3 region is CASSINPRVGQGSRNQPQHF. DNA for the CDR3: TGTGCCAGTAGTATTAACCCACGGGTGGGACAGGGGTCCCGCAATCAGCCCCAGCATTTT.

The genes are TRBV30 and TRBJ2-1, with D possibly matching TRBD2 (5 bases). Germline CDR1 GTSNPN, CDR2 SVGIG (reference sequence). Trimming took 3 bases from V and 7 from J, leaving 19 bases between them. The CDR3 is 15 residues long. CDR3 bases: TGTGCCTGGAGGTCGTACGGTGGGAGAGGGAATGAGCAGTTCTTC. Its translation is CAWRSYGGRGNEQFF.

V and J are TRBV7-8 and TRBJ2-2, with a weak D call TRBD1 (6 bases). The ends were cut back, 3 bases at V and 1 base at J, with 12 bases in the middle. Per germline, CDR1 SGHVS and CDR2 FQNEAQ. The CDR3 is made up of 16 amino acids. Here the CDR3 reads CASSLGARMNTGELFF. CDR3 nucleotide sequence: TGTGCCAGCAGCTTGGGGGCCAGGATGAACACCGGGGAGCTGTTTTTT.

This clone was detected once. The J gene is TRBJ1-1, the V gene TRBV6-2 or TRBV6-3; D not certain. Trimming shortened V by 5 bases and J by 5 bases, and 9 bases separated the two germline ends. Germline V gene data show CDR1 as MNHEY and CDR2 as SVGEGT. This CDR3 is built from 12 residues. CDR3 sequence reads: CASSQTRTEAFF. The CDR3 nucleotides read TGTGCCAGCAGTCAGACTAGAACTGAAGCTTTCTTT.

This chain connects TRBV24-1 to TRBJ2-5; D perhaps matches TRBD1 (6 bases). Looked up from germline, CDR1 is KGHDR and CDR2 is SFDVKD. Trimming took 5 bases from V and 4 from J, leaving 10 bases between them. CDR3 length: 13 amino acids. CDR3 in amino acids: CATSGAGAETQYF. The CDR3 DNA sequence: TGTGCCACCAGTGGGGCAGGGGCAGAGACCCAGTACTTC.

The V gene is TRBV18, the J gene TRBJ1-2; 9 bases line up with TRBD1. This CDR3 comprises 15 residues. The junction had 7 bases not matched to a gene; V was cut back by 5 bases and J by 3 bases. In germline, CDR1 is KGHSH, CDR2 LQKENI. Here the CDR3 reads CASSTTGTGYYGYTF. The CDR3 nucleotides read TGTGCCAGCTCAACAACCGGGACAGGGTACTATGGCTACACCTTC.

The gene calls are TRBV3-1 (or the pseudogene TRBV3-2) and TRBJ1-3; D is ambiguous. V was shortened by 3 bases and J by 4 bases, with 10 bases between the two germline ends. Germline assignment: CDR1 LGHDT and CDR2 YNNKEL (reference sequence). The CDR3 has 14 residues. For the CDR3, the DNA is TGTGCCAGCAGCCACCGATCCAGGGGAAACACCATATATTTT. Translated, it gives CASSHRSRGNTIYF.

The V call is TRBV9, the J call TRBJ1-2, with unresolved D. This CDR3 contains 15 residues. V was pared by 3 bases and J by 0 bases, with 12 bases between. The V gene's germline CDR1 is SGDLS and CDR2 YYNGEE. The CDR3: CASSARGAANYGYTF. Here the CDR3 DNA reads TGTGCCAGCAGCGCTCGGGGAGCAGCTAACTATGGCTACACCTTC.